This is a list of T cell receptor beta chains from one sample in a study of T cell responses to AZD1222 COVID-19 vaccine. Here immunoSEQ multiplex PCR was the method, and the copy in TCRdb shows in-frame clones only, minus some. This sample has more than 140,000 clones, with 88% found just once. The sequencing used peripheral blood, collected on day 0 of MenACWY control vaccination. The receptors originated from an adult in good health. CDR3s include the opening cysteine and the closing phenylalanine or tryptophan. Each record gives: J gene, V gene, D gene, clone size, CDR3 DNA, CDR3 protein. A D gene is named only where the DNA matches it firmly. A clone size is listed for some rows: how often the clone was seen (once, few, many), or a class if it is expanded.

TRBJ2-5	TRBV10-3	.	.	TGTGCCATCAGTGGCCTGAGTCTCAGGGAACAAGAGACCCAGTACTTC	CAISGLSLREQETQYF
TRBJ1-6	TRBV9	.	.	TGTGCCAGCAGCGTAGACAGGGATTCACCCCTCCACTTT	CASSVDRDSPLHF
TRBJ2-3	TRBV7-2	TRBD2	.	TGTGCCAGCAGCCTACGGACTAGCGGCACAGATACGCAGTATTTT	CASSLRTSGTDTQYF
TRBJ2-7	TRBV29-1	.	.	TGCAGCGTCCGAGACGGGGGGCAAACCTACGAGCAGTACTTC	CSVRDGGQTYEQYF
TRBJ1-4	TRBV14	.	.	TGTGCCAGCAGTTGGGTTCTAGGCGAAAAACTGTTTTTT	CASSWVLGEKLFF
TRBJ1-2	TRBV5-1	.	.	TGCGCCAGCAGCTTGACGGCAGGGGTTAGCTATGGCTACACCTTC	CASSLTAGVSYGYTF
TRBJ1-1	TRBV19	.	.	TGTGCCAGTATAGATACAGGGAGGGGTGAAGCTTTCTTT	CASIDTGRGEAFF
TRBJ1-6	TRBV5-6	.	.	TGTGCCAGCAGCGCGAATTCACCCCTCCACTTT	CASSANSPLHF
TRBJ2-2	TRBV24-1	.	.	TGTGCCACCAGTGGTTTACTGGGGGGGCCGAGGGACACCGGGGAGCTGTTTTTT	CATSGLLGGPRDTGELFF
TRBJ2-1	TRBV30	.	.	TGTGCCTGGAGTTCTAGCGTAAGGTCCTACAATGAGCAGTTCTTC	CAWSSSVRSYNEQFF
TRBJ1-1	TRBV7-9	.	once	TGTGCCAGCAGCTTTTCGGACACTGAAGCTTTCTTT	CASSFSDTEAFF
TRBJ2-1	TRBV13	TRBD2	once	TGTGCCAGCAGCTTAACGGCTGGGCTAGCGGGAGGGGGTAGTGAGCAGTTCTTC	CASSLTAGLAGGGSEQFF
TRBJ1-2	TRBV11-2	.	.	TGTGCCAGCAGCGAAGTTTCGACGGGCTACACCTTC	CASSEVSTGYTF
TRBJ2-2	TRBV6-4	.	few	TGTGCCAGCAGTGTGGACAGCGACACCGGGGAGCTGTTTTTT	CASSVDSDTGELFF
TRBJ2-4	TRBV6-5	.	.	TGTGCCAGCAGTTACGGGACGGGAAACATTCAGTACTTC	CASSYGTGNIQYF
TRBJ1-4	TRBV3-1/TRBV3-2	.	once	TGTGCCAGCAGCCAAGATAGGACGGGACATGTTAATGAAAAACTGTTTTTT	CASSQDRTGHVNEKLFF
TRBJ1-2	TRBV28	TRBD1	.	TGTGCCACCTATCTCCAGGGGGAGGGTGGCTACACCTTC	CATYLQGEGGYTF
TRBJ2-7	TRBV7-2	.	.	TGTGCCAGCAGTAGGGACATCGGGGGGGAGCAGTACTTC	CASSRDIGGEQYF
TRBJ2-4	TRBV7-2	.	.	TGTGCCAGCAGTATAGGGGAAAACATTCAGTACTTC	CASSIGENIQYF
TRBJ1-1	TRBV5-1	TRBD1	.	TGCGCCAGCAGCAGGGGGCTGGAGGGAACTGAAGCTTTCTTT	CASSRGLEGTEAFF
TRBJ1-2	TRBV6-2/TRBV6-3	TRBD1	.	TGTGCCAGCAGCCCTCCGGGACAGGGGGCATCCAACTATGGCTACACCTTC	CASSPPGQGASNYGYTF
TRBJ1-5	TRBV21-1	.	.	TGTGCCAGCAGCAAAGCAGTCAGGGAGGCTCAGCCCCAGCATTTT	CASSKAVREAQPQHF
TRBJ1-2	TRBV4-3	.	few	TGCGCCAGCAGCCAAGAGGCCTCCCGGGGATCCCTTGGCTACACCTTC	CASSQEASRGSLGYTF
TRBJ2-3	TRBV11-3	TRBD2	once	TGTGCCAGCACTCTATCAGCGGGGGGAAGCACAAATACGCAGTATTTT	CASTLSAGGSTNTQYF
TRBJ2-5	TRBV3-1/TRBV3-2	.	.	TGTGCCAGCAGCCAAGGTCGGGAGACCCAGTACTTC	CASSQGRETQYF
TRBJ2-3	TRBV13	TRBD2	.	TGTGCCAGCAGCCTATATACTAGCGGGGGACGCACAGATACGCAGTATTTT	CASSLYTSGGRTDTQYF
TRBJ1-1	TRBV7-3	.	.	TGTGCCAGCAGTTCCCAAAAAGGGAAAACTGAAGCTTTCTTT	CASSSQKGKTEAFF
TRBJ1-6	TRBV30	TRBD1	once	TGTGCCGGCCGGGGACAGTATAATTCACCCCTCCACTTT	CAGRGQYNSPLHF
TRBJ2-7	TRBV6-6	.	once	TGTGCCAGCAGTTGGGGGTACGAGCAGTACTTC	CASSWGYEQYF
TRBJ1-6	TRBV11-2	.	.	TGTGCCAGCAGGTCAGATAGGACGGCTTCACCCCTCCACTTT	CASRSDRTASPLHF
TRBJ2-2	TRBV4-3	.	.	TGCGCCAGCAGCCAAGAAACCGTATCGCGGGACACCGGGGAGCTGTTTTTT	CASSQETVSRDTGELFF
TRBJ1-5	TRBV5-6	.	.	TGTGCCAGCAGCTTGGGAGGGTTGGGAACGAATCAGCCCCAGCATTTT	CASSLGGLGTNQPQHF
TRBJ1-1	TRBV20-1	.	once	TGCAGTGCTAGAGAAGGCACTGAAGCTTTCTTT	CSAREGTEAFF
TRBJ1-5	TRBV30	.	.	TGTGCCTGGGTGGGAGCGGACATCCGCAATCAGCCCCAGCATTTT	CAWVGADIRNQPQHF
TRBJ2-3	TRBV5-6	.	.	TGTGCCAGCAGCATGGAGTTTCTAGGGACTGATACGCAGTATTTT	CASSMEFLGTDTQYF
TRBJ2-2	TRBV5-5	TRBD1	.	TGTGCCAGCAGCGTGACAGACAGGGGTCCCGGGGAGCTGTTTTTT	CASSVTDRGPGELFF
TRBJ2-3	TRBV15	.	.	TGTGCCACCGGGGAGATAGATACGCAGTATTTT	CATGEIDTQYF
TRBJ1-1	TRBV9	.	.	TGTGCCAGCAGCGTAGATGACAGCCCATGGAGCACTGAAGCTTTCTTT	CASSVDDSPWSTEAFF
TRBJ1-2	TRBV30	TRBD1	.	TGTGCCTGGGTCCCAGGGGGCAACTATGGCTACACCTTC	CAWVPGGNYGYTF
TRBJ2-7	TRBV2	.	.	TGTGCCAGCAGTGTGGAACGGGGAGAGGCGTACTTC	CASSVERGEAYF
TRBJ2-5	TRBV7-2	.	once	TGTGCCAGCAGCTGGACGATCCAAGAGACCCAGTACTTC	CASSWTIQETQYF
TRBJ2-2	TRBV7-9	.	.	TGTGCCAGCAGCTTAGCGGCGGTGTGGACCGGGGAGCTGTTTTTT	CASSLAAVWTGELFF
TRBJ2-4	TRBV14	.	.	TGTGCCAGCAGTCGCACTCGGGGTAGGGACATTCAGTACTTC	CASSRTRGRDIQYF
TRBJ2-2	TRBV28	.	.	TGTGCCAGCAGTGGACGAGAGAGGGGGGCCGGGGAGCTGTTTTTT	CASSGRERGAGELFF
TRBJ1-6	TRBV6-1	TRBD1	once	TGTGCCAGCAGTGGACAAGGACAGGGAACAAATTCACCCCTCCACTTT	CASSGQGQGTNSPLHF
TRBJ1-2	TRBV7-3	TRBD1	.	TGTGCCAGCAGCCCAACCGGGACAGGGGTTGGCTACACCTTC	CASSPTGTGVGYTF
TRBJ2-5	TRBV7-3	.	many	TGTGCCAGCAGCTTAACAGGAGCAGGAGGCGAGACCCAGTACTTC	CASSLTGAGGETQYF
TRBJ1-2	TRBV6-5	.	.	TGTGCCAGCAGTTACTCGTCTGGTTTCGGCTACACCTTC	CASSYSSGFGYTF
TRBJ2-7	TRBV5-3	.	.	TGTGCCAGAAGCAAGGACACCCCCTACCACTACGAGCAGTACTTC	CARSKDTPYHYEQYF
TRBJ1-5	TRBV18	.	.	TGTGCCAGCTCACCACTTGCGGGGCCCCAGCATTTT	CASSPLAGPQHF
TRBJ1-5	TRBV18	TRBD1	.	TGTGCCAGCTCACTAGGACAGGAAAATAGCAATCAGCCCCAGCATTTT	CASSLGQENSNQPQHF
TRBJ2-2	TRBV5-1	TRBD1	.	TGCGCCAGCAGCTCGGGACAGGGAAGGACCGGGGAGCTGTTTTTT	CASSSGQGRTGELFF
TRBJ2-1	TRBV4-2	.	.	TGTGCCAGCAGCCAAGGGACCGGCGGCCCCTACAATGAGCAGTTCTTC	CASSQGTGGPYNEQFF
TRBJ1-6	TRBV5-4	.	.	TGTGCCAGCAGCCCCCTTGCTGGGGGCCTCAATTCACCCCTCCACTTT	CASSPLAGGLNSPLHF
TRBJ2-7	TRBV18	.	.	TGTGCCAGCTCACCAAGCAGGGGAGGCTACGAGCAGTACTTC	CASSPSRGGYEQYF
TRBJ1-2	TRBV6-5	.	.	TGTGCCAGCAGTTCAGCATTCACGGGCTATGGCTACACCTTC	CASSSAFTGYGYTF
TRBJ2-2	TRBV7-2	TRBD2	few	TGTGCCAGCACCGGACTAGCGGGGACGAACACCGGGGAGCTGTTTTTT	CASTGLAGTNTGELFF
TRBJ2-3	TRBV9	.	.	TGTGCCAGCAGCGTACTTAGCACAGATACGCAGTATTTT	CASSVLSTDTQYF